These 8 T cell receptor beta chains were all obtained from the same sample, sequenced in a study of T-cell reconstitution after alpha-beta-depleted transplantation in children. Unique molecular identifiers tagged the TCRbeta library. From the PCR reads, TCRdb called clonotypes with MiXCR, one entry per CDR3 protein. The table records about 500,000 distinct CDR3 sequences, less than 35% of them present only once. The sample in question was PBMCs from the stem cell graft donor, obtained from the stem cell graft. The receptors here all came from a human donor who donated a stem cell graft to a child with aplastic anemia.

This chain uses TRBV29-1 with TRBJ2-1; a weak D match, TRBD2 (6 bases). Germline CDR1 is SQVTM and CDR2 is ANQGSEA. The CDR3 has 14 residues. Trimming cost V 7 bases and J 2 bases, with 15 bases left between them. The CDR3 protein is CSADSTGAYNEQFF. The CDR3 DNA sequence: TGCAGCGCCGATTCAACGGGAGCCTACAATGAGCAGTTCTTC.

The V gene is TRBV29-1, the J gene TRBJ1-6, with D perhaps matching TRBD1 (6 bases). This CDR3 contains 12 residues. V lost 7 bases, J lost 12 bases, and 16 bases lay in between. Germline V lookup: CDR1 SQVTM, CDR2 ANQGSEA. In nucleotides, the CDR3 is TGCAGCGGCGGAGACACAGGGTTACCCCTCCACTTT. This translates into CSGGDTGLPLHF.

This clonotype was picked up a small number of times. V is TRBV3-1 and J is TRBJ2-6; no firm D call. This CDR3 is built from 11 residues. Germline V gene lookup returns CDR1 LGHDT and CDR2 YNNKEL (reference sequence). With 1 base removed from V and 12 bases from J, the gap between germline ends came to 4 bases. The chain's CDR3 is CASSQGPVLTF. The DNA of the CDR3 is TGTGCCAGCAGCCAAGGGCCCGTCCTGACTTTC. The full variable domain, in which reference TRBV3-1 and TRBJ2-6 provide the parts outside the CDR3, is DTAVSQTPKYLVTQMGNDKSIKCEQNLGHDTMYWYKQDSKKFLKIMFSYNNKELIINETVPNRFSPKSPDKAHLNLHINSLELGDSAVYFCASSQGPVLTFGAGSRLTVL.

The chain is built from TRBV24-1 and TRBJ1-2; 7 bases fit TRBD1. With V trimmed by 5 bases and J by 2 bases, 4 bases remained unmatched. This CDR3 spans 14 amino acids. Germline values: CDR1 KGHDR, CDR2 SFDVKD. CDR3 nucleotide sequence: TGTGCCACCAGTGCCACAGGGGCCAACTATGGCTACACCTTC. It codes for CATSATGANYGYTF.

This clonotype was recorded once. V is TRBV29-1 and J is TRBJ1-5, with 10 bases fitting TRBD1. Losses at the gene ends were 5 bases for V and 4 bases for J; bases not matched to a gene: 11. Looked up from germline, CDR1 is SQVTM and CDR2 is ANQGSEA. The CDR3 is 16 amino acids. The CDR3 here is CSVLSPGQGRNQPQHF. CDR3 DNA: TGCAGCGTTCTAAGTCCGGGACAGGGGAGGAATCAGCCCCAGCATTTT.

This clonotype came up a few times. The chain is built from TRBV28 and TRBJ2-7; maybe TRBD2 (5 bases). This CDR3 comprises 14 residues. Germline lookup yields CDR1 MDHEN and CDR2 SYDVKM. V gave up 5 bases and J gave up 2 bases, with 13 bases separating them. CDR3 sequence reads: CASSGWRSTYEQYF. As DNA, the CDR3 is TGTGCCAGCAGTGGATGGAGGAGTACCTACGAGCAGTACTTC.

V and J are TRBV20-1 and TRBJ1-2; 8 bases match TRBD1. The V segment lost 1 base and the J segment 5 bases; nucleotides outside the gene matches: 15. Germline V gene sequence: CDR1 DFQATT, CDR2 SNEGSKA (reference sequence). The CDR3 has 17 amino acids. CDR3 nucleotides: TGCAGTGCTAGAGCCCCCGGACAGGGAAACCTTTGGTATGGCTACACCTTC. This codes for CSARAPGQGNLWYGYTF.

The genes are TRBV7-2 and TRBJ2-5; TRBD1 is a possible D gene (6 bases). The CDR3 loop spans 16 amino acids. V shed 5 bases and J shed 0 bases, with 16 bases lying between them. The V gene's germline CDR1 is SGHTA and CDR2 FQGNSA. The CDR3 coding sequence is TGTGCCAGCAGCCTAAAACCCGGACAGAACCAAGAGACCCAGTACTTC. Translating it yields CASSLKPGQNQETQYF.